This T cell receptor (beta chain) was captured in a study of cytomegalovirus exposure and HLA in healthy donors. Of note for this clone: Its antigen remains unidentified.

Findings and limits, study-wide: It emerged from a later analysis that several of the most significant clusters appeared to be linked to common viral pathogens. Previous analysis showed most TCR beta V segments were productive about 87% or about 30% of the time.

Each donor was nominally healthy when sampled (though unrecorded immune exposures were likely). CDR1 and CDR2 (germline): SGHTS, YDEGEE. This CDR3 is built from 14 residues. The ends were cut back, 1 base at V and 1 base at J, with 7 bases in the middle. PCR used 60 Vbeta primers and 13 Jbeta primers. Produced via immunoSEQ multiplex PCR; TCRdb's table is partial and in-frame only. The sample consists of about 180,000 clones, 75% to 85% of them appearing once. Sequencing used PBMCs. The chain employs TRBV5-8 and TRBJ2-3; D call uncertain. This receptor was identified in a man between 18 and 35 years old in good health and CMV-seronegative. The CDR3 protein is CASSLSPGTDTQYF. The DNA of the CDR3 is TGTGCCAGCAGCTTGTCCCCCGGCACAGATACGCAGTATTTT.